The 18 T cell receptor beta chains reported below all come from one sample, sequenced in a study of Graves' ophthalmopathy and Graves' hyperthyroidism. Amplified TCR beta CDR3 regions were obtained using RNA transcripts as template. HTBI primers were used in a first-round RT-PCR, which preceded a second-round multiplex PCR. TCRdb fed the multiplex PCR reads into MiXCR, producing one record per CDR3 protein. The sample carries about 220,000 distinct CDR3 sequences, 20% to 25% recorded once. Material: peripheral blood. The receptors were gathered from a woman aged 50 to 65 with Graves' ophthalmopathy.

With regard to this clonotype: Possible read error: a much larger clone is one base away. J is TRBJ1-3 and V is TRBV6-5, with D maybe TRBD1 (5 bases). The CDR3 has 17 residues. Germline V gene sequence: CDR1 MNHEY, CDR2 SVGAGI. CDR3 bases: TGTGCCAGCAGTTACTCGTATCCGGGAAGGGGTGGATACACCATATATTTT. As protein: CASSYSYPGRGGYTIYF.

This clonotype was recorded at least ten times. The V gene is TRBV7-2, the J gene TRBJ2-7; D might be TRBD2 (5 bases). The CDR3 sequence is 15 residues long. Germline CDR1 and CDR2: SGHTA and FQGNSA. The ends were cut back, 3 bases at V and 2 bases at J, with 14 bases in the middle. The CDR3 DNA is TGTGCCAGCAGCTTCTTCCCGGACGGGGCCTACGAGCAGTACTTC. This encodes CASSFFPDGAYEQYF.

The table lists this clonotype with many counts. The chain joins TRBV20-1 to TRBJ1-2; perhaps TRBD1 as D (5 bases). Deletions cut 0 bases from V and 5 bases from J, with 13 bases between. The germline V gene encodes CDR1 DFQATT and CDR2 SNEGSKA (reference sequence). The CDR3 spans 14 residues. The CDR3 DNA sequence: TGCAGTGCTAGAGATACCGGTGGGGGGTATGGCTACACCTTC. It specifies CSARDTGGGYGYTF.

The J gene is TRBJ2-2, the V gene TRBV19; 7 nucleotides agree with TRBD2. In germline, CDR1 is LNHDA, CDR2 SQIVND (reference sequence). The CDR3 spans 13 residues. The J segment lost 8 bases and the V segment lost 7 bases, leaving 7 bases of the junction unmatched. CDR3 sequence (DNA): TGTGCCAGTACCGGGAGGAGAGAGGGGGAGCTGTTTTTT. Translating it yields CASTGRREGELFF.

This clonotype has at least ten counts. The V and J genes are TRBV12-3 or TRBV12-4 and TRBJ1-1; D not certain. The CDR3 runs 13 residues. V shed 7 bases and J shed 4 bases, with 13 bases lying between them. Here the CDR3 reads CASKGPVGTEAFF. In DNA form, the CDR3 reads TGTGCCAGCAAAGGACCGGTGGGCACTGAAGCTTTCTTT.

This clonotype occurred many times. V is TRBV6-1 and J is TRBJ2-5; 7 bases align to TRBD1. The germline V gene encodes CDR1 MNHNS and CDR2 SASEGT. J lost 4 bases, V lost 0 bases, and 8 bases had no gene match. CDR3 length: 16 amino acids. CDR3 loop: CASSEARGDRSETQYF. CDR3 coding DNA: TGTGCCAGCAGTGAAGCAAGAGGGGACAGATCAGAGACCCAGTACTTC.

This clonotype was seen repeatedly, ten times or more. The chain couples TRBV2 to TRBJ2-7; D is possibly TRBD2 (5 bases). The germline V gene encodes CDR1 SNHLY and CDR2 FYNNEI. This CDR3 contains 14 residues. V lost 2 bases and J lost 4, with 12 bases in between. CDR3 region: CASSEWTERYEQYF. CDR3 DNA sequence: TGTGCCAGCAGTGAATGGACTGAACGGTACGAGCAGTACTTC.

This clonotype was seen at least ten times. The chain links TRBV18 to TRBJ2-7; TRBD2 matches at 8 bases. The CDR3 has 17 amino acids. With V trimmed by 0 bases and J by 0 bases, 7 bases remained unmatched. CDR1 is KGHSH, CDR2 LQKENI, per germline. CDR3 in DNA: TGTGCCAGCTCACCACCCTCAGCGGGAGTTGGCTCCTACGAGCAGTACTTC. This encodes CASSPPSAGVGSYEQYF.

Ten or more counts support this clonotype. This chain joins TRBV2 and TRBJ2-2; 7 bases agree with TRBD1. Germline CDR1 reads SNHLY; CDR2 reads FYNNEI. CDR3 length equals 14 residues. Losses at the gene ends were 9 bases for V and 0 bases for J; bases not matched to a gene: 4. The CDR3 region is CARTGPSNTGELFF. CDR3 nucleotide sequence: TGTGCCAGGACAGGGCCCTCGAACACCGGGGAGCTGTTTTTT. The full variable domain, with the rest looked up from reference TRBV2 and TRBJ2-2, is EPEVTQTPSHQVTQMGQEVILRCVPISNHLYFYWYRQILGQKVEFLVSFYNNEISEKSEIFDDQFSVERPDGSNFTLKIRSTKLEDSAMYFCARTGPSNTGELFFGEGSRLTVL.

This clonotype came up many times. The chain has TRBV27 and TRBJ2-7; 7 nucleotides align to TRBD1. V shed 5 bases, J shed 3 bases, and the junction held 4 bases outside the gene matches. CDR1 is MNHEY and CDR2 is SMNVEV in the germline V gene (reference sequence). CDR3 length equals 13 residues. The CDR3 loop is CASSRGPIYEQYF. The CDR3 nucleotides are TGTGCCAGCAGTAGGGGGCCTATCTACGAGCAGTACTTC.

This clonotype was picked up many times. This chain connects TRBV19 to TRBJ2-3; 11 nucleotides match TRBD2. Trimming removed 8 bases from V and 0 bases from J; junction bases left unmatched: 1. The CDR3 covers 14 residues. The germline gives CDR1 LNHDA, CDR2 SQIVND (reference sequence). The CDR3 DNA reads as TGTGCCAGTCGGACTAGCGGGAGCACAGATACGCAGTATTTT. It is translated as CASRTSGSTDTQYF.

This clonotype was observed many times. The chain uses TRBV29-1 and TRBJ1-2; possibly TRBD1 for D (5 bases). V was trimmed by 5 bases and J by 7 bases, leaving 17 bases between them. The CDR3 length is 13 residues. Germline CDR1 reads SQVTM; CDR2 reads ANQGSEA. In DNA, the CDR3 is TGCAGCGTTCAGGGCCGGCTACTTGGTGGCTACACCTTC. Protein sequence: CSVQGRLLGGYTF. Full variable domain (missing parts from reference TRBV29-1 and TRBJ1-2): SAVISQKPSRDICQRGTSLTIQCQVDSQVTMMFWYRQQPGQSLTLIATANQGSEATYESGFVIDKFPISRPNLTFSTLTVSNMSPEDSSIYLCSVQGRLLGGYTFGSGTRLTVV.

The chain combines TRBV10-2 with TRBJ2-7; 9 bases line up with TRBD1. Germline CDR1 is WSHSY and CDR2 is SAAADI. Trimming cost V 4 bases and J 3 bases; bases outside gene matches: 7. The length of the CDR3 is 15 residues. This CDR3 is CASSVTGGDRYEQYF. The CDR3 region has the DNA TGCGCCAGCAGTGTTACAGGGGGCGATCGCTACGAGCAGTACTTC.

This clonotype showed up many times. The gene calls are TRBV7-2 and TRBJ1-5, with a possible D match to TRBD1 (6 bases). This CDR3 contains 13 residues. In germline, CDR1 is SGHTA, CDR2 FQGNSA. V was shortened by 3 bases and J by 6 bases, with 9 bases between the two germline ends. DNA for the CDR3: TGTGCCAGCAGCTTGGGGGCCACTCAGCCCCAGCATTTT. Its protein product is CASSLGATQPQHF.

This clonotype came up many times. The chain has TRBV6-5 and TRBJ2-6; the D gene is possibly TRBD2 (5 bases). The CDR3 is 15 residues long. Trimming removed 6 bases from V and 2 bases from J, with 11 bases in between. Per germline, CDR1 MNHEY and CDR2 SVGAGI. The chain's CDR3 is CASRAGLPGANVLTF. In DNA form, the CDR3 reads TGTGCCAGCAGAGCCGGACTTCCTGGGGCCAACGTCCTGACTTTC.

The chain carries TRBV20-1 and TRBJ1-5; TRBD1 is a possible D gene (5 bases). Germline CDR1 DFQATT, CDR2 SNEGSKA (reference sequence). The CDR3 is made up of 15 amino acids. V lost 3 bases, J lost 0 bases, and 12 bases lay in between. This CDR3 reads CSARLDTDSNQPQHF. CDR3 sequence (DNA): TGCAGTGCTAGGTTGGACACTGATAGCAATCAGCCCCAGCATTTT.

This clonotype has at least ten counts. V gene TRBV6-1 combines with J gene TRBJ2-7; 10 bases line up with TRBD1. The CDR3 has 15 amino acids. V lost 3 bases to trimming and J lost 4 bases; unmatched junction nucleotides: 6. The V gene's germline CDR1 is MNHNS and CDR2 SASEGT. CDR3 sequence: CASSEWTGGYYEQYF. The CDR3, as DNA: TGTGCCAGCAGTGAGTGGACAGGGGGGTATTACGAGCAGTACTTC.

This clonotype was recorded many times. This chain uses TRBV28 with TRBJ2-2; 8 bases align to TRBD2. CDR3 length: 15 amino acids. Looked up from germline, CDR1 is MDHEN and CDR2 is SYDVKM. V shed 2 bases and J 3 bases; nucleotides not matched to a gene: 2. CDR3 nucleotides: TGTGCCAGCAGTTTAGCTAGCGGGCACACCGGGGAGCTGTTTTTT. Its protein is CASSLASGHTGELFF.